The present TCR beta chain was sequenced within a study of cytomegalovirus exposure and HLA in healthy donors. Primers: 60 Vbeta forward and 13 Jbeta reverse. TCRdb's table, derived via immunoSEQ multiplex PCR, lists solely in-frame clones and lacks some. The ten most abundant clones cover 2.1% of a sample with 60,000 or so clones. The CDR3 runs 15 residues. CDR1 is MGHRA and CDR2 is YSYEKL in the germline V gene. V lost 6 bases, J lost 6 bases, and 18 bases lay in between. The gene calls are TRBV4-1 and TRBJ2-1, with D unresolved. The sequenced material came from PBMCs. This sequence originates from a woman between 18 and 30 years old in good health and CMV-seronegative. The CDR3 sequence is CASRVRFPHANEQFF. The CDR3 region has the DNA TGCGCCAGCAGGGTCAGGTTTCCCCATGCCAATGAGCAGTTCTTC.